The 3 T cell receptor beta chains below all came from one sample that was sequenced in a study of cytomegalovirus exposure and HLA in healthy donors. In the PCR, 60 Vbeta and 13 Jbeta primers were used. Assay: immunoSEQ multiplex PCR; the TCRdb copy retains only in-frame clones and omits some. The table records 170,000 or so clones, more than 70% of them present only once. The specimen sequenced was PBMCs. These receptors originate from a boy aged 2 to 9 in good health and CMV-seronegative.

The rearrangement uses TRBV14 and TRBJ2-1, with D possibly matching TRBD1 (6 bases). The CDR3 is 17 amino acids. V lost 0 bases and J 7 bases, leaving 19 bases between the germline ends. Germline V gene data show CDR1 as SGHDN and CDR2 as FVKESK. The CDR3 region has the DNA TGTGCCAGCAGCCAAGATGTTGGGCAGGGGATCGTTAATGAGCAGTTCTTC. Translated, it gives CASSQDVGQGIVNEQFF.

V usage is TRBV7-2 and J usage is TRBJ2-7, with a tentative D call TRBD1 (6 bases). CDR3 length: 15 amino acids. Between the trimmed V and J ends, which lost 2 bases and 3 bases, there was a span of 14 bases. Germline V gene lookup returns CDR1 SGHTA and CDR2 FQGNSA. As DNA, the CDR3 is TGTGCCAGCAGCTTAAGCGCCAGGGGAATCTACGAGCAGTACTTC. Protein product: CASSLSARGIYEQYF.

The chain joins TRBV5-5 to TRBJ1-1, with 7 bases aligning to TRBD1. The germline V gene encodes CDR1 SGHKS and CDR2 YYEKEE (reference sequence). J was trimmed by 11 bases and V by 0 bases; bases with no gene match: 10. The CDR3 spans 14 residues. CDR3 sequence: CASSLVRQGRLAFF. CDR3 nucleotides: TGTGCCAGCAGCTTGGTCCGACAGGGCAGGCTGGCTTTCTTT.